These 23 T cell receptor beta chains share one sample of origin, sequenced in a study of cytomegalovirus exposure and HLA in healthy donors. Repertoires were generated with immunoSEQ multiplex PCR, while TCRdb's copy carries only in-frame clones and drops some. The table includes about 160,000 clones, roughly 89% detected once. The sequencing input was PBMCs. These receptors were collected from a man aged 18 to 29 in good health and CMV-seropositive.

The chain combines TRBV7-2 with TRBJ2-7; 13 nucleotides agree with TRBD2. Germline lookup yields CDR1 SGHTA and CDR2 FQGNSA. J was trimmed by 3 bases and V by 5 bases; bases with no gene match: 4. The CDR3 has 15 amino acids. This CDR3 is CASSETSGRFYEQYF. In nucleotides, the CDR3 is TGTGCCAGCAGCGAGACTAGCGGGAGGTTCTACGAGCAGTACTTC.

The rearrangement joins TRBV18 to TRBJ1-1; a weak D match, TRBD1 (5 bases). Between the trimmed V and J ends, which lost 2 bases and 7 bases, there was a span of 14 bases. From germline, CDR1 is KGHSH and CDR2 LQKENI. The CDR3 extends over 14 amino acids. The CDR3 spells CASSPGAQRGEAFF. CDR3 nucleotide sequence: TGTGCCAGCTCACCAGGGGCTCAAAGAGGTGAAGCTTTCTTT.

CDR3 amino acids: CASMGDIPSGNTIYF. The CDR3 DNA is TGTGCCAGCATGGGGGACATCCCCTCTGGAAACACCATATATTTT. This chain links TRBV28 with TRBJ1-3, with D maybe TRBD1 (6 bases). The V end lost 7 bases, the J end lost 0 bases, and 13 bases lay between the germline ends. The CDR3 loop spans 15 amino acids. Germline CDR1 is MDHEN and CDR2 is SYDVKM.

This chain connects TRBV2 to TRBJ2-7, with TRBD1 identical over 7 bases. V lost 6 bases and J lost 6; bases outside the gene matches: 11. The CDR3 consists of 14 residues. From germline, CDR1 is SNHLY and CDR2 FYNNEI. CDR3 in DNA: TGTGCCAGCAGGGGGACAGCCTGGTCAAGCGAGCAGTACTTC. Protein sequence: CASRGTAWSSEQYF.

This clone was recorded once. The chain employs TRBV7-8 and TRBJ1-4, with a possible D match to TRBD1 (5 bases). Per the germline V gene, CDR1 is SGHVS and CDR2 is FQNEAQ. Trimming removed 5 bases from V and 8 bases from J, with 18 bases in between. The CDR3 is 15 amino acids. This chain's CDR3 is CASSPRGEGKEKLFF. The CDR3 DNA reads TGTGCCAGCAGCCCACGAGGGGAGGGGAAGGAAAAACTGTTTTTT.

The genes are TRBV25-1 and TRBJ2-7, with D maybe TRBD1 (6 bases). Germline V lookup: CDR1 MGHDK, CDR2 SYGVNS. The CDR3 covers 16 residues. V was pared by 3 bases and J by 0 bases, with 15 bases between. The CDR3, as DNA: TGTGCCAGCAGTGATCCGTGGACAGAGAGCTCCTACGAGCAGTACTTC. This encodes CASSDPWTESSYEQYF.

The gene calls are TRBV6-6 and TRBJ2-1, with D tentatively TRBD2 (6 bases). The CDR3 runs to 14 residues. Deletions cut 3 bases from V and 5 bases from J, with 11 bases between. Germline assignment: CDR1 MNHNY and CDR2 SVGAGI (reference sequence). CDR3 in amino acids: CASSYVAENNEQFF. CDR3 nucleotides: TGTGCCAGCAGTTATGTAGCGGAGAACAATGAGCAGTTCTTC.

The V call is TRBV6-5, the J call TRBJ2-1; TRBD2 agrees at 9 bases. CDR1 and CDR2 (germline): MNHEY, SVGAGI. With 5 bases clipped from V and 5 bases from J, the junction kept 7 bases outside the gene matches. The CDR3 has 15 amino acids. The CDR3 region has the DNA TGTGCCAGCAGTGGGGCGGGAGGGGGGCACAATGAGCAGTTCTTC. Translating it yields CASSGAGGGHNEQFF.

This clone was counted between two and nine times. This chain uses TRBV5-6 with TRBJ1-2; tentatively, D is TRBD1 (5 bases). Germline V gene sequence: CDR1 SGHDT, CDR2 YYEEEE. The CDR3 sequence is 11 residues long. V shed 6 bases and J shed 7 bases, with 10 bases lying between them. CDR3 DNA sequence: TGTGCCAGCACAGGGAAGGGTGGCTACACCTTC. Its translation is CASTGKGGYTF. The full variable domain, rest sourced from reference TRBV5-6 and TRBJ1-2, is DAGVTQSPTHLIKTRGQQVTLRCSPKSGHDTVSWYQQALGQGPQFIFQYYEEEERQRGNFPDRFSGHQFPNYSSELNVNALLLGDSALYLCASTGKGGYTFGSGTRLTVV.

J is TRBJ2-3 and V is TRBV5-1; possible D gene TRBD1, 6 bases. The CDR3 totals 14 residues. CDR1 and CDR2 from the germline V gene are SGHRS and YFSETQ. V was cut by 3 bases and J by 3 bases, with 11 bases left in between. Here the CDR3 reads CASSSTTGTDTQYF. The DNA of the CDR3 is TGCGCCAGCAGCTCCACGACAGGAACAGATACGCAGTATTTT.

V is TRBV6-5 and J is TRBJ2-2; TRBD2 is a possible D gene (5 bases). Germline-derived CDR1 and CDR2 are MNHEY and SVGAGI. The CDR3 extends over 16 amino acids. V dropped 0 bases and J dropped 4 bases, with 12 bases sitting between them. In DNA form, the CDR3 reads TGTGCCAGCAGTTACTCGGGAGTAAGGACCACCGGGGAGCTGTTTTTT. This gives the protein CASSYSGVRTTGELFF.

The sample holds one count of this clone. Additional DNA sequences in this sample encode the identical CDR3. V gene TRBV18 combines with J gene TRBJ2-1, with 10 positions matching TRBD2. This CDR3 is 15 amino acids long. CDR1 and CDR2 (germline): KGHSH, LQKENI. The ends lost 2 bases at V and 5 bases at J; junction bases unmatched: 3. CDR3 region: CASSPGLAGDNEQFF. The CDR3 DNA follows: TGTGCCAGCTCACCAGGTCTAGCGGGGGACAATGAGCAGTTCTTC.

V is TRBV5-1 and J is TRBJ2-7, with D possibly being TRBD2 (7 bases). The CDR3 sequence is 15 residues long. V was trimmed by 4 bases and J by 9 bases, leaving 23 bases between them. Germline CDR1 reads SGHRS; CDR2 reads YFSETQ. CDR3 protein: CASSVTGTPREGQYF. CDR3 DNA: TGCGCCAGCAGCGTCACGGGGACACCCAGGGAGGGGCAGTACTTC.

V gene TRBV7-8 combines with J gene TRBJ2-7, with D hard to call. Trimming shortened V by 5 bases and J by 0 bases, and 11 bases separated the two germline ends. Germline V lookup: CDR1 SGHVS, CDR2 FQNEAQ. This CDR3 is built from 14 residues. The CDR3 sequence: CASSIRLSSYEQYF. In DNA form, the CDR3 reads TGTGCCAGCAGCATCAGACTGAGCTCCTACGAGCAGTACTTC.

The V and J genes are TRBV2 and TRBJ1-2, with D perhaps TRBD1 (5 bases). Trimming cost V 3 bases and J 2 bases, with 13 bases left between them. Germline CDR1 SNHLY, CDR2 FYNNEI. The CDR3 covers 15 residues. As DNA, the CDR3 is TGTGCCAGCAGTGAGGTAAAAGGGGCGAACTATGGCTACACCTTC. Translated, it gives CASSEVKGANYGYTF.

CDR3 in DNA: TGTGCCAGCAGTTTTCTGGGCCGGAACACTGAAGCTTTCTTT. It yields the protein CASSFLGRNTEAFF. The gene calls are TRBV6-6 and TRBJ1-1; D is undetermined. CDR3 size: 14 residues. Germline CDR1 MNHNY, CDR2 SVGAGI (reference sequence). V dropped 4 bases and J dropped 1 base, with 10 bases sitting between them.

J is TRBJ1-4 and V is TRBV6-1; possible D gene TRBD1, 5 bases. Germline CDR1 and CDR2: MNHNS and SASEGT. CDR3 length: 16 amino acids. The V end was cut by 3 bases, the J end by 8 bases, with 19 bases between. The CDR3 DNA follows: TGTGCCAGCAGTGACCTCCCCTCCCCAGGGCTAGAAAAACTGTTTTTT. Protein: CASSDLPSPGLEKLFF.

The chain combines TRBV6-6 with TRBJ2-2; D call uncertain. Germline CDR1 reads MNHNY; CDR2 reads SVGAGI (reference sequence). The CDR3 spans 14 residues. V was shortened by 0 bases and J by 2 bases, with 4 bases between the two germline ends. CDR3 coding DNA: TGTGCCAGCAGTTACTCACAAAACACCGGGGAGCTGTTTTTT. Translating it yields CASSYSQNTGELFF.

The chain joins TRBV5-1 to TRBJ2-1; 9 nucleotides agree with TRBD1. The CDR3 covers 16 residues. The junction had 5 bases not matched to a gene; V was cut back by 2 bases and J by 2 bases. In germline, CDR1 is SGHRS, CDR2 YFSETQ. CDR3 DNA sequence: TGCGCCAGCAGCTTACAGGGGGCTCGAGCCTACAATGAGCAGTTCTTC. It specifies CASSLQGARAYNEQFF. Drawing the rest from reference TRBV5-1 and TRBJ2-1, the complete variable domain is KAGVTQTPRYLIKTRGQQVTLSCSPISGHRSVSWYQQTPGQGLQFLFEYFSETQRNKGNFPGRFSGRQFSNSRSEMNVSTLELGDSALYLCASSLQGARAYNEQFFGPGTRLTVL.

V usage is TRBV30 and J usage is TRBJ2-7, with 10 positions matching TRBD2. This CDR3 is 14 amino acids long. Germline CDR1 GTSNPN, CDR2 SVGIG (reference sequence). The junction had 9 bases not matched to a gene; V was cut back by 1 base and J by 9 bases. The chain's CDR3 is CAWSGAGGALGQYF. CDR3 DNA sequence: TGTGCCTGGAGTGGAGCGGGAGGGGCCTTGGGGCAGTACTTC.

The gene calls are TRBV27 and TRBJ2-1; no firm D call. Germline loops: CDR1 MNHEY, CDR2 SMNVEV (reference sequence). V lost 6 bases and J 4 bases, leaving 7 bases between the germline ends. The CDR3 runs to 12 residues. CDR3 residues: CASSPGYNEQFF. The CDR3, as DNA: TGTGCCAGCAGCCCCGGTTACAATGAGCAGTTCTTC.

The rearrangement uses TRBV5-1 and TRBJ2-3; 8 bases are a match to TRBD2. Trimming took 0 bases from V and 4 from J; bases not matched to a gene: 7. Germline-derived CDR1 and CDR2 are SGHRS and YFSETQ. This CDR3 contains 16 residues. The CDR3 protein is CASSLAPREAPDTQYF. CDR3 coding DNA: TGCGCCAGCAGCTTGGCTCCGCGGGAGGCCCCAGATACGCAGTATTTT.

The chain combines TRBV11-2 with TRBJ2-3; tentatively, D is TRBD2 (6 bases). From germline, CDR1 is SGHAT and CDR2 FQNNGV. V was cut by 5 bases and J by 0 bases, with 15 bases left in between. This CDR3 has 16 amino acids. The DNA of the CDR3 is TGTGCCAGCAGCCGATCTGGCGGGACTAGCACAGATACGCAGTATTTT. Translated, it gives CASSRSGGTSTDTQYF.